Listed here are 7 T cell receptor beta chains from one sample, sequenced in a study of blood T cell repertoires in COVID-19. Clones were sequenced by immunoSEQ multiplex PCR, and TCRdb holds only the in-frame ones, with some missing. The sample consists of around 180,000 clones, 85% to 90% of them appearing once. Sequenced material: peripheral blood. The receptors shown here come from a human donor in a cohort sampled during active COVID-19.

The V call is TRBV28, the J call TRBJ1-2; D ambiguous. The CDR3 length is 13 residues. Per germline, CDR1 MDHEN and CDR2 SYDVKM. V gave up 2 bases and J gave up 2 bases, with 6 bases separating them. CDR3: CASSLQENYGYTF. In DNA form, the CDR3 reads TGTGCCAGCAGTTTACAGGAAAACTATGGCTACACCTTC.

This chain connects TRBV5-1 to TRBJ2-1; 10 bases map to TRBD1. From germline, CDR1 is SGHRS and CDR2 YFSETQ. The CDR3 runs to 15 residues. The trim removed 2 bases at V and 7 bases at J, leaving 6 bases unmatched. The CDR3 here is CASSFRTGGINEQFF. CDR3 bases: TGCGCCAGCAGCTTCCGGACAGGGGGAATTAATGAGCAGTTCTTC. Looking up the rest from reference TRBV5-1 and TRBJ2-1 gives the full variable domain: KAGVTQTPRYLIKTRGQQVTLSCSPISGHRSVSWYQQTPGQGLQFLFEYFSETQRNKGNFPGRFSGRQFSNSRSEMNVSTLELGDSALYLCASSFRTGGINEQFFGPGTRLTVL.

The CDR3 loop is CASSSPGRAWTEAFF. CDR3 bases: TGTGCCAGCAGTTCCCCGGGGAGGGCATGGACTGAAGCTTTCTTT. The chain is built from TRBV6-2 or TRBV6-3 and TRBJ1-1; D uncertain. This CDR3 has 15 residues. V was shortened by 4 bases and J by 5 bases, with 17 bases between the two germline ends. CDR1 and CDR2 (germline): MNHEY, SVGEGT.

The chain couples TRBV4-3 to TRBJ2-7; 8 bases are a match to TRBD1. Per the germline V gene, CDR1 is LGHNA and CDR2 is YSLEER. The V segment lost 1 base and the J segment 2 bases; nucleotides outside the gene matches: 7. There are 16 residues in the CDR3. The CDR3 is CASSQGTGTPAYEQYF. The DNA for the CDR3 is TGCGCCAGCAGCCAAGGGACAGGGACCCCCGCCTACGAGCAGTACTTC.

This clone was seen just once. The genes are TRBV9 and TRBJ2-1, with 9 bases matching TRBD1. Germline V gene lookup returns CDR1 SGDLS and CDR2 YYNGEE. The CDR3 consists of 17 residues. V lost 3 bases to trimming and J lost 8 bases; unmatched junction nucleotides: 15. Written as DNA, the CDR3 is TGTGCCAGCAGCGCGGTCCCGGGACAGGGTCCGTCGGATGAGCAGTTCTTC. Its translation is CASSAVPGQGPSDEQFF.

The genes are TRBV11-2 and TRBJ2-5, with TRBD1 identical over 9 bases. The length of the CDR3 is 17 residues. Germline loops: CDR1 SGHAT, CDR2 FQNNGV. V lost 2 bases and J lost 5; bases outside the gene matches: 12. The DNA for the CDR3 is TGTGCCAGCAGCTTAATTGCGCCGGGACAGGGATTGGAGACCCAGTACTTC. Translating gives CASSLIAPGQGLETQYF.

The chain is built from TRBV7-8 and TRBJ2-7, with D perhaps matching TRBD1 (6 bases). The CDR3 has 15 residues. V gave up 5 bases and J gave up 2 bases, with 16 bases separating them. Per the germline V gene, CDR1 is SGHVS and CDR2 is FQNEAQ. The CDR3 coding sequence is TGTGCCAGCAGCCCCCGGACAGAGATGACCTACGAGCAGTACTTC. Protein sequence: CASSPRTEMTYEQYF.